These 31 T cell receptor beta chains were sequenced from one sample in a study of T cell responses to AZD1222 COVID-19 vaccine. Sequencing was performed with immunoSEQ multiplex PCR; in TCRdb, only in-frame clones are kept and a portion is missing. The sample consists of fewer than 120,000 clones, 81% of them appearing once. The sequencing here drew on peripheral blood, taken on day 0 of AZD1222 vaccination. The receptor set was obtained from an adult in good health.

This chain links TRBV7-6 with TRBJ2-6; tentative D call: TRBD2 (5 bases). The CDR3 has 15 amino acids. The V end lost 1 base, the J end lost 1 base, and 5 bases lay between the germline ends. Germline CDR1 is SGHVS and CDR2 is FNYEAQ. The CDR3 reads CASSLGGSGANVLTF. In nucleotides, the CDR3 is TGTGCCAGCAGCTTAGGAGGGTCTGGGGCCAACGTCCTGACTTTC.

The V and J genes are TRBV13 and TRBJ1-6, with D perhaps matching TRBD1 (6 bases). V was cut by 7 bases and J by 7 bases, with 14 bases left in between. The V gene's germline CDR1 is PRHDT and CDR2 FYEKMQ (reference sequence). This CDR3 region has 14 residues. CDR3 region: CASKKGQHNSPLHF. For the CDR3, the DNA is TGTGCCAGCAAAAAAGGACAGCACAATTCACCCCTCCACTTT.

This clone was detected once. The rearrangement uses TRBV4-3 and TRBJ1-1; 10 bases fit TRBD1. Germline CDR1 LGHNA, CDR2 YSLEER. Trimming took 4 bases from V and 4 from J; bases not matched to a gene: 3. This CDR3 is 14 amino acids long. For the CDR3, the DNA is TGCGCCAGCAGCCCGGGACAGGGGAGCACTGAAGCTTTCTTT. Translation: CASSPGQGSTEAFF.

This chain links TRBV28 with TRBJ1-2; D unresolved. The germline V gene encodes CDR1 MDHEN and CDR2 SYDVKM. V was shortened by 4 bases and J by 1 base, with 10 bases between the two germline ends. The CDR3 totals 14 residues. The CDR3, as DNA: TGTGCCAGCAGTTCCCCCCGGAGTAACTATGGCTACACCTTC. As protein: CASSSPRSNYGYTF.

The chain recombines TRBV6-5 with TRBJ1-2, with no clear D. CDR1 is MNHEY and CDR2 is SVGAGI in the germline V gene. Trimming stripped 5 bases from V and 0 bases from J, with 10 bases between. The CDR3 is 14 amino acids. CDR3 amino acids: CASSRSAANYGYTF. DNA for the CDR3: TGTGCCAGCAGTCGGTCGGCCGCTAACTATGGCTACACCTTC.

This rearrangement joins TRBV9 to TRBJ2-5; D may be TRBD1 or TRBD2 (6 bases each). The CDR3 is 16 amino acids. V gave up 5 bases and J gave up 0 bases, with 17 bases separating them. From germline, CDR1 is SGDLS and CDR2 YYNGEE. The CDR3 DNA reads TGTGCCAGCAGACCAGAGGGGGGAAAGGACCAAGAGACCCAGTACTTC. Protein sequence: CASRPEGGKDQETQYF.

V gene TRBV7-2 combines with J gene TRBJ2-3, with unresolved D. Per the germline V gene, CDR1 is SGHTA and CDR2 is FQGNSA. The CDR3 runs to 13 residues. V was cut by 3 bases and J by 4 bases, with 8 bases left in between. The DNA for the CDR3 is TGTGCCAGCAGCTTCCCGTTCTCAGATACGCAGTATTTT. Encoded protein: CASSFPFSDTQYF. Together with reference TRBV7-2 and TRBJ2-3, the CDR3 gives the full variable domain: GAGVSQSPSNKVTEKGKDVELRCDPISGHTALYWYRQSLGQGLEFLIYFQGNSAPDKSGLPSDRFSAERTGGSVSTLTIQRTQQEDSAVYLCASSFPFSDTQYFGPGTRLTVL.

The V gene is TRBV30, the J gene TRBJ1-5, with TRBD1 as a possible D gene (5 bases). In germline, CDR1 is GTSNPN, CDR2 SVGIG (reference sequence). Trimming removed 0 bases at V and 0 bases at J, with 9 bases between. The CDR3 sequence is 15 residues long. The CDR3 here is CAWSVPGGSNQPQHF. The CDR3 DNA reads TGTGCCTGGAGTGTCCCCGGGGGTAGCAATCAGCCCCAGCATTTT.

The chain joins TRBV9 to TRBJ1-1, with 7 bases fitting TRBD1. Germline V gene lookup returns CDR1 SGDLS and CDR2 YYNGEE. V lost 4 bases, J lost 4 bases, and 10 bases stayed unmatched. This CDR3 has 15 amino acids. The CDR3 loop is CASSRSQGVSTEAFF. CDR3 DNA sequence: TGTGCCAGCAGCCGTAGTCAGGGGGTTAGCACTGAAGCTTTCTTT.

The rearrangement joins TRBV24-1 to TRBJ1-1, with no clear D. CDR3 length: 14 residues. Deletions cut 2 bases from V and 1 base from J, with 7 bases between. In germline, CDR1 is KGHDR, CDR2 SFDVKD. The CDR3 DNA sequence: TGTGCCACCAGTGATTCCAGGAGGAACACTGAAGCTTTCTTT. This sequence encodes CATSDSRRNTEAFF.

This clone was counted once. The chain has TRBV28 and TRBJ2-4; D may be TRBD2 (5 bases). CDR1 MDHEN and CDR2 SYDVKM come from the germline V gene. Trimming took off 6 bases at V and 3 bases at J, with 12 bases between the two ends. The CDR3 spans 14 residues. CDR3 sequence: CASSPRVGKNIQYF. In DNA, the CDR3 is TGTGCCAGCAGCCCGCGGGTGGGCAAAAACATTCAGTACTTC.

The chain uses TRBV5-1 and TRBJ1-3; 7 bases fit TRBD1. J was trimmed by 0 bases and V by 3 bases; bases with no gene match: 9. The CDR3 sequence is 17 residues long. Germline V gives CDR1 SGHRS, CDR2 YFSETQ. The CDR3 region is CASSWGQFQSSGNTIYF. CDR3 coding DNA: TGCGCCAGCAGCTGGGGACAGTTCCAAAGCTCTGGAAACACCATATATTTT.

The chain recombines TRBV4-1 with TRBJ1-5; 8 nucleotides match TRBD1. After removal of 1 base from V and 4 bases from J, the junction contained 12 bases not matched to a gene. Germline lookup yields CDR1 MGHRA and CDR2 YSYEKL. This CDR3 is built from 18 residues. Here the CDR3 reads CASSQAIGRGRTNQPQHF. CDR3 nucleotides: TGCGCCAGCAGCCAAGCGATTGGCAGGGGGCGAACAAATCAGCCCCAGCATTTT.

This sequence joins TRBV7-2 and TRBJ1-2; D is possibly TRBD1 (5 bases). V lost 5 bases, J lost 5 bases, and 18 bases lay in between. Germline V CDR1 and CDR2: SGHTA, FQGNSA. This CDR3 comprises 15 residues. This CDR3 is CASSLSVGPQYGYTF. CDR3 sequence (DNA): TGTGCCAGCAGCCTCAGTGTGGGACCACAATATGGCTACACCTTC.

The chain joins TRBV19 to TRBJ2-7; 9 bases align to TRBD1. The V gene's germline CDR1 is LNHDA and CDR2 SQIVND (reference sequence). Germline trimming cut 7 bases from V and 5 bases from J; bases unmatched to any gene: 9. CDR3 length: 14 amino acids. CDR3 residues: CASTPGQGAHEQYF. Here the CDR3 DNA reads TGTGCCAGTACCCCGGGACAGGGTGCCCACGAGCAGTACTTC.

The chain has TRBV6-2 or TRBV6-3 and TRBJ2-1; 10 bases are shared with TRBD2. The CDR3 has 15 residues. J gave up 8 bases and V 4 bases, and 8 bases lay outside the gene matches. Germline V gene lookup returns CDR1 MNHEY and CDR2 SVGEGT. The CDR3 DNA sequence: TGTGCCAGCAGTTCCAGCGGGGGGGGCCTCTATGAGCAGTTCTTC. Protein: CASSSSGGGLYEQFF.

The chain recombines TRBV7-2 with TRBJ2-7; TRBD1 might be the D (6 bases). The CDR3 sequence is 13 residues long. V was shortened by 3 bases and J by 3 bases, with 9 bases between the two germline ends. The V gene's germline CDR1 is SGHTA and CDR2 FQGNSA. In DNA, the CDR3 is TGTGCCAGCAGCTTTGGGGGCGGCTACGAGCAGTACTTC. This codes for CASSFGGGYEQYF. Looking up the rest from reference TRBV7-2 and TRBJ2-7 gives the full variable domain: GAGVSQSPSNKVTEKGKDVELRCDPISGHTALYWYRQSLGQGLEFLIYFQGNSAPDKSGLPSDRFSAERTGGSVSTLTIQRTQQEDSAVYLCASSFGGGYEQYFGPGTRLTVT.

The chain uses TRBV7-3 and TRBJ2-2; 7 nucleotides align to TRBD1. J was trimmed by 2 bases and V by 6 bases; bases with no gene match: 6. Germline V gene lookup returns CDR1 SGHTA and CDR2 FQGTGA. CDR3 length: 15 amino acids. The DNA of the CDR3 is TGTGCCAGCAGAAAGACAGGGACCAACACCGGGGAGCTGTTTTTT. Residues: CASRKTGTNTGELFF.

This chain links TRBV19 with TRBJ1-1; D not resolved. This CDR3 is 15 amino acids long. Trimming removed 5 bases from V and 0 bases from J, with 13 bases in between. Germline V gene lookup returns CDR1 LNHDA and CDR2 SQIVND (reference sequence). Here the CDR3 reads CASSARILMNTEAFF. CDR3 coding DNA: TGTGCCAGTAGTGCGCGGATTCTGATGAACACTGAAGCTTTCTTT.

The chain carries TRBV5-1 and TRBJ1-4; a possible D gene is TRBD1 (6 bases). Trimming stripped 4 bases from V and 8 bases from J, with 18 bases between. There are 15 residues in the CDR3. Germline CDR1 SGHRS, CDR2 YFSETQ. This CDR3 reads CASSPAGTTGEKLFF. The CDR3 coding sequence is TGCGCCAGCAGCCCCGCCGGGACAACCGGGGAAAAACTGTTTTTT.

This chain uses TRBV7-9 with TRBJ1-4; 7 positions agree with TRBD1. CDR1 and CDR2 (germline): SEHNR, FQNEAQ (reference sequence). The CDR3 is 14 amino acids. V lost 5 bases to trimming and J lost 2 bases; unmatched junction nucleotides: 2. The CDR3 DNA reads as TGTGCCAGCAGCCCACAGGGGACTAATGAAAAACTGTTTTTT. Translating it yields CASSPQGTNEKLFF.

The CDR3 DNA reads TGTGCCACCAGTGATTTAAGTGGGACAGTTCCTAAGCTGTACTTC. It specifies CATSDLSGTVPKLYF. The V gene is TRBV24-1, the J gene TRBJ2-7, with 7 bases identical to TRBD1. The length of the CDR3 is 15 residues. Losses at the gene ends were 1 base for V and 12 bases for J; bases not matched to a gene: 14. In germline, CDR1 is KGHDR, CDR2 SFDVKD.

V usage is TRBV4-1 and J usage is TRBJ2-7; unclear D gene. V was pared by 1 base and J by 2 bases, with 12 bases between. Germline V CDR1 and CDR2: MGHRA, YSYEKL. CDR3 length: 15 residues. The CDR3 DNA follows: TGCGCCAGCAGCCAAGTATTTCAGGCCACCTACGAGCAGTACTTC. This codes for CASSQVFQATYEQYF.

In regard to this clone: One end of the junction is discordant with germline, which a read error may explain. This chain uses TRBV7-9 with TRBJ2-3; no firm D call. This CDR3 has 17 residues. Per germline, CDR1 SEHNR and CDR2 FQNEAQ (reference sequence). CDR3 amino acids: CASRGGMVRYGTDMQYF. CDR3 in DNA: TGTGCCAGCAGGGGCGGTATGGTCCGCTACGGCACAGATATGCAGTATTTT.

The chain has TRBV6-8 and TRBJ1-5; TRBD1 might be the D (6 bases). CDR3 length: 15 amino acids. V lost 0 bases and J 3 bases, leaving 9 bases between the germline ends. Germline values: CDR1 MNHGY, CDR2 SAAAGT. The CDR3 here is CASSYSDRNNQPQHF. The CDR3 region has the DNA TGTGCCAGCAGTTACTCTGACAGGAACAATCAGCCCCAGCATTTT.

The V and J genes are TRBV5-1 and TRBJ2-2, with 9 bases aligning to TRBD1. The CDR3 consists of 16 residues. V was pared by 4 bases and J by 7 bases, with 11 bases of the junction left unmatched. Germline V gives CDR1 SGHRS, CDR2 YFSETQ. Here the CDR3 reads CASSRQGGQGSGELFF. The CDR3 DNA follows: TGCGCCAGCAGCCGCCAAGGGGGACAGGGTAGCGGGGAGCTGTTTTTT.

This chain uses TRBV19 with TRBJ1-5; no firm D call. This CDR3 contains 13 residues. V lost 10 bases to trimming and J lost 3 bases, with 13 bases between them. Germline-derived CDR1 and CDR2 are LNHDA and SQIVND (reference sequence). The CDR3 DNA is TGTGCCACCGGGGAGCTCTTCAATCAGCCCCAGCATTTT. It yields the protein CATGELFNQPQHF.

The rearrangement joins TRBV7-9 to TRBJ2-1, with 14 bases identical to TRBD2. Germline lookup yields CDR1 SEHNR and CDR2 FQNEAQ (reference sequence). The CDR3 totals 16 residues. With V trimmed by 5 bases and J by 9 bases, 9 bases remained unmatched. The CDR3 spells CASSTGLAGGSGEQFF. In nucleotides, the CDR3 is TGTGCCAGCAGCACAGGACTAGCGGGAGGATCGGGTGAGCAGTTCTTC.

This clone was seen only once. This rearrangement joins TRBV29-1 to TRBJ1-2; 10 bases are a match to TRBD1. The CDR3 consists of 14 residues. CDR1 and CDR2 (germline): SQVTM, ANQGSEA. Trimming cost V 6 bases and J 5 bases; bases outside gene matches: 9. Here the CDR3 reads CSVGGDRGDYGYTF. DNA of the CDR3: TGCAGCGTGGGGGGGGACAGGGGAGATTATGGCTACACCTTC.

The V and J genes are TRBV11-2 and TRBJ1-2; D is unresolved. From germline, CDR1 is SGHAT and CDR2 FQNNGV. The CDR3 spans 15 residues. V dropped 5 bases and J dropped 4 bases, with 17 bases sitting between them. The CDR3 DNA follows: TGTGCCAGCAGCAGTATCCGGGAGTCCCTCTATGGCTACACCTTC. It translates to CASSSIRESLYGYTF.

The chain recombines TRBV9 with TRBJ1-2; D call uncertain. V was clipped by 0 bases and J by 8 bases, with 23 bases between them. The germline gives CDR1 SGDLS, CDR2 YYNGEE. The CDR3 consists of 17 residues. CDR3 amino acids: CASSVEPTANDKEGYTF. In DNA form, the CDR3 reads TGTGCCAGCAGCGTAGAGCCAACGGCCAACGATAAGGAGGGCTACACCTTC.